This passage covers 7 T cell receptor beta chains from one sample sequenced in a study of OX40 agonist ivuxolimab in advanced cancers. Profiling relied on immunoSEQ multiplex PCR, and the TCRdb table lists in-frame clones only, not all of them. The table includes some 20,000 clones, approximately 82% detected once. The input for sequencing was CD4+ or CD8+ T cells sorted from blood, taken in a trial of the OX40 agonist ivuxolimab. All receptors come from an adult with an advanced solid tumor such as melanoma, head and neck, liver or kidney cancer.

The chain's CDR3 is CASSLGRSNQPQHF. CDR3 DNA: TGTGCCAGCAGTTTAGGCAGAAGCAATCAGCCCCAGCATTTT. The chain recombines TRBV28 with TRBJ1-5; no reliable D call. Germline CDR1 MDHEN, CDR2 SYDVKM. The V and J ends lost 2 bases and 1 base respectively, with 6 bases between them. The CDR3 totals 14 residues.

J is TRBJ1-1 and V is TRBV10-3; a weak D match, TRBD1 (6 bases). Trimming pared 7 bases from V and 4 bases from J, leaving 13 bases between. The V gene's germline CDR1 is ENHRY and CDR2 SYGVKD. This CDR3 comprises 13 residues. The CDR3 sequence: CAINLQGGTEAFF. CDR3 DNA: TGTGCCATCAACTTACAGGGTGGCACTGAAGCTTTCTTT.

This clone was seen a few times. The same CDR3 is also encoded by other DNA sequences in this sample. The chain is built from TRBV28 and TRBJ2-3, with no clear D. CDR3 size: 14 residues. Germline V gives CDR1 MDHEN, CDR2 SYDVKM. Trimming removed 2 bases from V and 1 base from J, with 7 bases in between. CDR3 sequence reads: CASSLARRTDTQYF. The CDR3 DNA reads TGTGCCAGCAGTTTAGCGAGGCGCACAGATACGCAGTATTTT.

The J gene is TRBJ1-1, the V gene TRBV7-9; 10 bases line up with TRBD1. This CDR3 has 15 residues. Germline values: CDR1 SEHNR, CDR2 FQNEAQ (reference sequence). The J segment lost 0 bases and the V segment lost 4 bases, leaving 2 bases of the junction unmatched. This chain's CDR3 is CASSSTGGLNTEAFF. As DNA, the CDR3 is TGTGCCAGCAGCTCGACAGGGGGCCTGAACACTGAAGCTTTCTTT.

This chain uses TRBV27 with TRBJ2-5; 9 positions agree with TRBD1. The J call may be mistaken, given a closer DNA end match to TRBJ2-7. Germline V gene sequence: CDR1 MNHEY, CDR2 SMNVEV (reference sequence). There are 14 residues in the CDR3. CDR3 sequence (DNA): TGTGCCAGCAGTTTGGACAGGGGACCCTACGAGCAGTACTTC. The encoded protein is CASSLDRGPYEQYF.

In DNA form, the CDR3 reads TGTGCCAGCAGCCCATCGGAGGGGTGGGGAAGCGGCTACACCTTC. Translation: CASSPSEGWGSGYTF. The V call is TRBV7-9, the J call TRBJ1-2; D perhaps matches TRBD1 (5 bases). This CDR3 region has 15 residues. The V end lost 5 bases, the J end lost 8 bases, and 21 bases lay between the germline ends. In germline, CDR1 is SEHNR, CDR2 FQNEAQ (reference sequence).

The chain has TRBV11-2 and TRBJ1-3; no reliable D call. The V gene's germline CDR1 is SGHAT and CDR2 FQNNGV. The CDR3 is made up of 12 amino acids. The CDR3 region is CGSRGAGNTIYF. CDR3 bases: TGTGGGAGCCGGGGTGCCGGAAACACCATATATTTT.